This is a list of T cell receptor beta chains from one sample in a study of blood T cell repertoires in COVID-19. The table came from immunoSEQ multiplex PCR; TCRdb's copy has only in-frame clones and leaves some out. The repertoire holds more than 250,000 clones, 92% seen once, with less than 20% in the top ten. Sequencing was carried out using PBMCs or T cells enriched from blood (not recorded which). These TCRs come from a woman in her 30s who had recovered from COVID-19. Both conserved end residues are part of each CDR3. The D gene is left open where the match is weak. Clone size is given for some rows only: seen once, a few or many times, or a class if the clone is expanded.

>.|TRBD1|TRBV4-3|TRBJ2-1
TGCGCCAGCAGCCAAGAGGGGACAGTCTCCTACAATGAGCAGTTCTTC
CASSQEGTVSYNEQFF
>.|TRBD2|TRBV2|TRBJ2-1
TGTGCCAGCAGTGAAGCGGGACTAGCGGGGGATGAGCAGTTCTTC
CASSEAGLAGDEQFF
>.|TRBD1|TRBV6-5|TRBJ1-6
TGTGCCAGCAGTTACGGGACAGGGGGAGACAATTCACCCCTCCACTTT
CASSYGTGGDNSPLHF
>.|TRBD2|TRBV27|TRBJ2-5
TGTGCTACGAACGCGGCGGGAGCGAGGGAGACCCAGTACTTC
CATNAAGARETQYF
>.|TRBD2|TRBV7-9|TRBJ2-1
TGTGCCAGCAGCCGCTCGGGAGGGGCGAATGAGCAGTTCTTC
CASSRSGGANEQFF
>.|.|TRBV6-5|TRBJ1-6
TGTGCCGGTCGGACAGAGTATAATTCACCCCTCCACTTT
CAGRTEYNSPLHF
>.|.|TRBV18|TRBJ1-1
TGTGCCAGCTCACCTTTAGTCGGGACAACTAACACTGAAGCTTTCTTT
CASSPLVGTTNTEAFF
>.|.|TRBV1|TRBJ2-1
TGCACCAGCAGCCTAAGGGGGCCGGCTACTTACAATGAGCAGTTCTTC
CTSSLRGPATYNEQFF
>few|TRBD1|TRBV7-8|TRBJ1-6
TGTGCCAGCAGCTTAAGACAGGGACGGTCACCCCTCCACTTT
CASSLRQGRSPLHF
>.|.|TRBV11-2|TRBJ1-1
TGTGCCAGCAGCTTAGATCTAACAGCACCGAACACTGAAGCTTTCTTT
CASSLDLTAPNTEAFF
>.|.|TRBV7-9|TRBJ2-1
TGTGCCGTCTACAGGGCTAACAATGAGCAGTTCTTC
CAVYRANNEQFF
>.|.|TRBV25-1|TRBJ2-3
TGTGCCAATAGTAGTACGCAGTATTTT
CANSSTQYF
>.|TRBD1|TRBV24-1|TRBJ1-1
TGTGCCACTTCAGGGGGCGCGGTGAACACTGAAGCTTTCTTT
CATSGGAVNTEAFF
>.|.|TRBV28|TRBJ1-2
TGTGCCAGCAGTCCTCTTATTTCGGGTCTCGGAGGCTACACCTTC
CASSPLISGLGGYTF
>.|.|TRBV28|TRBJ1-5
TGTGCCAGCAGTTTAGTCGGGGTTAGCAATCAGCCCCAGCATTTT
CASSLVGVSNQPQHF
>.|.|TRBV18|TRBJ1-4
TGTGCCAGCTCACTCTCCTTACAGGGATATAATGAAAAACTGTTTTTT
CASSLSLQGYNEKLFF
>.|.|TRBV28|TRBJ1-2
TGTGCCAGCAACCTAAGAGATACCGCTTATGGCTACACCTTC
CASNLRDTAYGYTF
>.|TRBD2|TRBV7-2|TRBJ2-5
TGTGCCAGCAGCCCTCGAGCGGGAGGGGTAGAGACCCAGTACTTC
CASSPRAGGVETQYF
>once|.|TRBV6-6|TRBJ1-2
TGTGCCAGCAGTTACGTTGGAGGCGACAACTATGGCTACACCTTC
CASSYVGGDNYGYTF
>.|.|TRBV18|TRBJ1-2
TGTGCCAGCTCACCGGACAGCTCCTATGGCTACACCTTC
CASSPDSSYGYTF
>.|.|TRBV18|TRBJ1-1
TGTGCCAGCTCACCCCCGAAGGGGCTTGGTGAAGCTTTCTTT
CASSPPKGLGEAFF
>.|.|TRBV19|TRBJ2-7
TGTGCCAGTAGTATGTTGGCAGGGGCCTACGAGCAGTACTTC
CASSMLAGAYEQYF
>few|.|TRBV6-5|TRBJ2-7
TGTGCCAGCAGAGGGACATTCACCTACGAGCAGTACTTC
CASRGTFTYEQYF
>.|TRBD2|TRBV2|TRBJ2-5
TGTGCCAGCAGTGAACTAGCGGAAGAGACCCAGTACTTC
CASSELAEETQYF
>.|TRBD1|TRBV7-8|TRBJ1-3
TGTGCCAGCAGCTACGACAGGGACTTCGGAAACACCATATATTTT
CASSYDRDFGNTIYF
>.|.|TRBV19|TRBJ2-5
TGTGCCAGTAGTATAGGAGGGATCCAAGAGACCCAGTACTTC
CASSIGGIQETQYF
>.|.|TRBV3-1/TRBV3-2|TRBJ1-1
TGTGCCAGCAGCCCTTACCGGGGGACTGAAGCTTTCTTT
CASSPYRGTEAFF
>.|.|TRBV29-1|TRBJ2-7
TGCAGCGTTCGAGAGGGTCCCGTCAACGAGCAGTACTTC
CSVREGPVNEQYF
>.|.|TRBV19|TRBJ2-5
TGTGCCAGTAGTGGGAGGCCACAGCGGGAGACCCAGTACTTC
CASSGRPQRETQYF
>.|TRBD2|TRBV7-3|TRBJ2-1
TGTGCCAGCAGCTTAGGGTGGACTAGCGGGAGTTCGGGGCAGTTCTTC
CASSLGWTSGSSGQFF
>.|TRBD1|TRBV28|TRBJ1-2
TGTGCCAGCAGTAGCGAAGTCCACCGGGACAGGGGAGACTATGGCTACACCTTC
CASSSEVHRDRGDYGYTF
>.|.|TRBV7-9|TRBJ1-6
TGTGCCAGCAGCCATTTAAAGGGGGTTAATTCACCCCTCCACTTT
CASSHLKGVNSPLHF
>.|.|TRBV6-5|TRBJ1-2
TGTGCCAGCAGCCGGAGCCCTGGCTACACCTTC
CASSRSPGYTF
>.|TRBD1|TRBV5-1|TRBJ2-2
TGCGCCAGCAGCCCAGCCGGGACAGCAAGAGGCGGGGAGCTGTTTTTT
CASSPAGTARGGELFF
>once|.|TRBV2|TRBJ1-1
TGTGCCAGCAGGGCGGGGGGGAACACTGAAGCTTTCTTT
CASRAGGNTEAFF
>.|.|TRBV28|TRBJ2-7
TGTGCCAGCAGAGCGCCGACGGCCTACGAGCAGTACTTC
CASRAPTAYEQYF
>.|.|TRBV6-5|TRBJ2-5
TGTGCCAGCAGGCGGGCACAAGAGACCCAGTACTTC
CASRRAQETQYF
>.|TRBD2|TRBV7-2|TRBJ2-5
TGTGCCAGCAGCTCCGGACTAGCGGGGGGTCGAGAGACCCAGTACTTC
CASSSGLAGGRETQYF
>once|TRBD1|TRBV5-1|TRBJ2-7
TGCGCCAGCAGCTTGAGGCAGGGGGCGTGGGAGCAGTACTTC
CASSLRQGAWEQYF
>.|.|TRBV19|TRBJ1-5
TGTGCCAGTAGTATACAGGGAGGCCAGCCCCAGCATTTT
CASSIQGGQPQHF
>.|TRBD1|TRBV6-5|TRBJ1-2
TGTGCCAGCACAACAGGGGCCGGTAGGAGCGGCTACACCTTC
CASTTGAGRSGYTF
>.|TRBD2|TRBV11-2|TRBJ2-2
TGTGCCAGCAGCTCAAACAGCTGGCGGGAGGATCACACCGGGGAGCTGTTTTTT
CASSSNSWREDHTGELFF